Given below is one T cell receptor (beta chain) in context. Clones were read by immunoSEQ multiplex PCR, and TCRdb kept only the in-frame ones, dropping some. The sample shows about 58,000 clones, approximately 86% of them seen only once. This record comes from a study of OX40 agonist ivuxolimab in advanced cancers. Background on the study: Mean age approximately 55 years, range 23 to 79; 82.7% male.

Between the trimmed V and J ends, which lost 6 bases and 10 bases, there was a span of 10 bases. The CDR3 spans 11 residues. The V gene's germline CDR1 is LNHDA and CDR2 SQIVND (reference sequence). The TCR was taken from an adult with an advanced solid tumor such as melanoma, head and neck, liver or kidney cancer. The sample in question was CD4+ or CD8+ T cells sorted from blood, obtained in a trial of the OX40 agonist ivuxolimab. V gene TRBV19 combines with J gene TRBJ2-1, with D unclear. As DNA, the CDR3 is TGTGCCAGTAGAACGAATCGGGAGCAGTTCTTC. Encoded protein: CASRTNREQFF.